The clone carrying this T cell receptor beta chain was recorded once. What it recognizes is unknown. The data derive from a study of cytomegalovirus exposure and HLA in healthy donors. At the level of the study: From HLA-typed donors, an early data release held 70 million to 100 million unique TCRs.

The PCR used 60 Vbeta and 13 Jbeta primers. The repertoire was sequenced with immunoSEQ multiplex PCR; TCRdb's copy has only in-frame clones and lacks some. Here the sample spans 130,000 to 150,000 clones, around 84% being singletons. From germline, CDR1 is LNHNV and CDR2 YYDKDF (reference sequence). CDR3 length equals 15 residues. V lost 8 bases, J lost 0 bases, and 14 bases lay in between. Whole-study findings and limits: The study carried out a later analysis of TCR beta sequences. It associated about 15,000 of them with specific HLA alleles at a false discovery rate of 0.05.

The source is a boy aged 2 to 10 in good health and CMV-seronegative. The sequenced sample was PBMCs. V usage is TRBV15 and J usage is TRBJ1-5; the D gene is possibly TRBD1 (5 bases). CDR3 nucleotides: TGTGCCACCGGTAAGGGGCAGGTTAGCAATCAGCCCCAGCATTTT. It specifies CATGKGQVSNQPQHF. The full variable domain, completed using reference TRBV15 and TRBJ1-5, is DAMVIQNPRYQVTQFGKPVTLSCSQTLNHNVMYWYQQKSSQAPKLLFHYYDKDFNNEADTPDNFQSRRPNTSFCFLDIRSPGLGDTAMYLCATGKGQVSNQPQHFGDGTRLSIL.